What follows are 26 T cell receptor beta chains derived from one specimen sequenced in a study of OX40 agonist ivuxolimab in advanced cancers. Sequencing was performed with immunoSEQ multiplex PCR; in TCRdb, only in-frame clones are kept and a portion is missing. This sample has approximately 65,000 clones; more than 75% occur once, and the top ten carry approximately 0.99%. The sample in question was CD4+ or CD8+ T cells sorted from blood, obtained in a trial of the OX40 agonist ivuxolimab. The receptors were sampled from an adult with an advanced solid tumor such as melanoma, head and neck, liver or kidney cancer.

The gene calls are TRBV2 and TRBJ1-1; D remains unclear. Germline loops: CDR1 SNHLY, CDR2 FYNNEI. Trimming took off 5 bases at V and 1 base at J, with 8 bases between the two ends. The CDR3 has 13 residues. The CDR3 nucleotides read TGTGCCAGCAGTTCATCCGGGAACACTGAAGCTTTCTTT. Translating gives CASSSSGNTEAFF.

The chain employs TRBV28 and TRBJ1-2; D gene uncertain. Germline-derived CDR1 and CDR2 are MDHEN and SYDVKM. V gave up 11 bases and J gave up 8 bases, with 9 bases separating them. This CDR3 is built from 9 residues. CDR3 protein: CAVGGGYTF. The CDR3, as DNA: TGTGCCGTGGGCGGGGGCTACACCTTC.

In this sample, this clone turned up once. The genes are TRBV27 and TRBJ1-2; weak D call: TRBD1 (5 bases). The V end lost 5 bases, the J end lost 0 bases, and 25 bases lay between the germline ends. CDR1 and CDR2 (germline): MNHEY, SMNVEV (reference sequence). The CDR3 covers 19 residues. The CDR3 region is CASSPRLLPRADTNYGYTF. As DNA, the CDR3 is TGTGCCAGCAGTCCCCGATTGCTGCCCAGGGCAGATACTAACTATGGCTACACCTTC.

V and J are TRBV19 and TRBJ1-6; 7 bases line up with TRBD1. V lost 3 bases, J lost 9 bases, and 11 bases stayed unmatched. This CDR3 has 16 residues. Germline V gives CDR1 LNHDA, CDR2 SQIVND (reference sequence). The CDR3 spells CASSIGGGAAGSPLHF. DNA of the CDR3: TGTGCCAGTAGTATTGGAGGGGGCGCGGCCGGTTCACCCCTCCACTTT.

The chain has TRBV28 and TRBJ2-2, with 10 bases lining up with TRBD2. V shed 0 bases and J 4 bases; nucleotides not matched to a gene: 2. Germline V gene data show CDR1 as MDHEN and CDR2 as SYDVKM. CDR3 length: 16 amino acids. In nucleotides, the CDR3 is TGTGCCAGCAGTTTATGGGCTAGCGGGAGCACCGGGGAGCTGTTTTTT. Residues: CASSLWASGSTGELFF.

The genes are TRBV11-2 and TRBJ2-1; D gene uncertain. Per the germline V gene, CDR1 is SGHAT and CDR2 is FQNNGV. The CDR3 is 14 amino acids. The ends were cut back, 5 bases at V and 8 bases at J, with 16 bases in the middle. CDR3 DNA: TGTGCCAGCAGCATCACGCTATTAGCCCATGAGCAGTTCTTC. It translates to CASSITLLAHEQFF.

The rearrangement uses TRBV2 and TRBJ1-4; D gene ambiguous. V lost 7 bases and J 0 bases, leaving 12 bases between the germline ends. The CDR3 has 15 amino acids. Germline V gene lookup returns CDR1 SNHLY and CDR2 FYNNEI. The CDR3 DNA sequence: TGTGCCAGCACCCCACGGAGGACAACTAATGAAAAACTGTTTTTT. This encodes CASTPRRTTNEKLFF.

CDR3 nucleotides: TGTGCCAGCACCCCTTCGGGGAACACTGAAGCTTTCTTT. Translating gives CASTPSGNTEAFF. The genes are TRBV28 and TRBJ1-1; D not resolved. V was pared by 7 bases and J by 1 base, with 10 bases between. Germline CDR1 and CDR2: MDHEN and SYDVKM. The CDR3 sequence is 13 residues long.

The chain is built from TRBV28 and TRBJ2-7, with 8 bases fitting TRBD1. Looked up from germline, CDR1 is MDHEN and CDR2 is SYDVKM. The junction had 14 bases not matched to a gene; V was cut back by 4 bases and J by 0 bases. This CDR3 region has 18 residues. Written as DNA, the CDR3 is TGTGCCAGCAGTTCCGCCTCGAACGGACAGGGTGTCTCCTACGAGCAGTACTTC. As protein: CASSSASNGQGVSYEQYF.

A few counts support this clone. This chain joins TRBV29-1 and TRBJ2-1; tentatively, D is TRBD1 (6 bases). Germline values: CDR1 SQVTM, CDR2 ANQGSEA. The CDR3 sequence is 18 residues long. Trimming removed 5 bases from V and 3 bases from J, with 26 bases in between. The CDR3 DNA follows: TGCAGCGTTAGCCGGTCTAGCCGTAACCTAGGGGGCTACAATGAGCAGTTCTTC. It codes for CSVSRSSRNLGGYNEQFF.

V gene TRBV30 combines with J gene TRBJ2-7, with 13 bases lining up with TRBD2. The CDR3 is 13 amino acids. Trimming cost V 5 bases and J 6 bases; bases outside gene matches: 4. Germline assignment: CDR1 GTSNPN and CDR2 SVGIG (reference sequence). CDR3 DNA sequence: TGTGCCTGGGGACTAGCGGGAGTAGCCGAGCAGTACTTC. Amino acids: CAWGLAGVAEQYF.

This chain uses TRBV5-4 with TRBJ2-5; TRBD1 matches 9 bases. Per the germline V gene, CDR1 is SGHNT and CDR2 is YYREEE (reference sequence). CDR3 length: 20 amino acids. J was trimmed by 0 bases and V by 4 bases; bases with no gene match: 19. This CDR3 reads CASSDKFGTGKYGYQETQYF. CDR3 DNA sequence: TGTGCCAGCAGCGATAAATTTGGGACAGGGAAGTACGGCTACCAAGAGACCCAGTACTTC.

V is TRBV7-2 and J is TRBJ2-7; D unresolved. The CDR3 has 12 residues. Germline values: CDR1 SGHTA, CDR2 FQGNSA. The germline V and J ends were trimmed by 1 base and 3 bases, with 4 bases remaining between them. CDR3 nucleotide sequence: TGTGCCAGCAGCTTAGGGGACTACGAGCAGTACTTC. Its protein product is CASSLGDYEQYF.

The V call is TRBV5-4, the J call TRBJ2-7, with TRBD2 matching over 9 bases. The V gene end was trimmed by 4 bases and the J gene end by 2 bases; junction bases not matched to a gene: 13. Germline CDR1 and CDR2: SGHNT and YYREEE (reference sequence). The CDR3 runs to 17 residues. CDR3 amino acids: CASSPGSSGSQPYEQYF. The CDR3 DNA reads TGTGCCAGCAGCCCGGGTAGTAGCGGGAGCCAGCCCTACGAGCAGTACTTC.

The rearrangement links TRBV9 to TRBJ1-1; 7 bases line up with TRBD1. The CDR3 is 18 amino acids. V was clipped by 0 bases and J by 0 bases; unmatched bases: 11. Germline CDR1 reads SGDLS; CDR2 reads YYNGEE. CDR3 amino acids: CASSVAGLAGGMNTEAFF. The CDR3, as DNA: TGTGCCAGCAGCGTAGCGGGTCTCGCAGGGGGGATGAACACTGAAGCTTTCTTT.

The rearrangement links TRBV9 to TRBJ2-2; maybe TRBD2 (6 bases). The CDR3 runs 17 residues. Trimming stripped 1 base from V and 7 bases from J, with 20 bases between. Germline V gene data show CDR1 as SGDLS and CDR2 as YYNGEE. DNA for the CDR3: TGTGCCAGCAGCGTATCCCCCGCGGGGAGTTTGATCGGGGAGCTGTTTTTT. Protein product: CASSVSPAGSLIGELFF.

This chain connects TRBV6-1 to TRBJ2-5; D uncertain. The DNA end is a closer match to TRBJ2-7, so the J assignment may be wrong. CDR1 is MNHNS and CDR2 is SASEGT in the germline V gene. The CDR3 consists of 15 residues. The CDR3 sequence is CASSPILRSSYEQYF. For the CDR3, the DNA is TGTGCCAGCAGTCCCATTCTGAGGAGCTCCTACGAGCAGTACTTC.

This chain connects TRBV19 to TRBJ2-3; D remains unclear. Germline-derived CDR1 and CDR2 are LNHDA and SQIVND (reference sequence). V was shortened by 0 bases and J by 9 bases, with 7 bases between the two germline ends. CDR3 length: 12 amino acids. CDR3 DNA: TGTGCCAGTAGTATAGATCAAGGGACGCAGTATTTT. Translated, it gives CASSIDQGTQYF. Together with reference TRBV19 and TRBJ2-3, the CDR3 gives the full variable domain: DGGITQSPKYLFRKEGQNVTLSCEQNLNHDAMYWYRQDPGQGLRLIYYSQIVNDFQKGDIAEGYSVSREKKESFPLTVTSAQKNPTAFYLCASSIDQGTQYFGPGTRLTVL.

The CDR3 DNA reads TGTGCCAGCAGTCGGACAGCTAATGCCAATGAGCAGTTCTTC. The encoded protein is CASSRTANANEQFF. This sequence joins TRBV7-3 and TRBJ2-1; possibly TRBD1 for D (6 bases). V dropped 6 bases and J dropped 6 bases, with 15 bases sitting between them. The CDR3 consists of 14 residues. Germline CDR1 is SGHTA and CDR2 is FQGTGA.

The chain uses TRBV10-3 and TRBJ1-1; D gene ambiguous. The CDR3 is 14 residues long. The germline V gene has CDR1 ENHRY and CDR2 SYGVKD. The V and J ends lost 3 bases and 2 bases respectively, with 10 bases between them. The CDR3 reads CAISDKGFNTEAFF. The CDR3 DNA follows: TGTGCCATCAGTGATAAAGGGTTTAACACTGAAGCTTTCTTT.

The chain links TRBV29-1 to TRBJ1-1; no definite D call. Per the germline V gene, CDR1 is SQVTM and CDR2 is ANQGSEA. CDR3 length: 12 residues. V lost 7 bases and J lost 0, with 9 bases in between. The CDR3 DNA sequence: TGCAGCGGTGGGGATGTGAACACTGAAGCTTTCTTT. Encoded protein: CSGGDVNTEAFF.

The gene calls are TRBV27 and TRBJ2-7; 7 bases agree with TRBD2. Germline-derived CDR1 and CDR2 are MNHEY and SMNVEV (reference sequence). V dropped 6 bases and J dropped 2; count of bases not matched to a gene: 4. This CDR3 spans 13 amino acids. Here the CDR3 DNA reads TGTGCCAGCAGCCCTAGCGGTACCTACGAGCAGTACTTC. Translated, it gives CASSPSGTYEQYF.

The rearrangement links TRBV10-1 to TRBJ2-2, with 8 bases lining up with TRBD2. The ends lost 0 bases at V and 6 bases at J; junction bases unmatched: 6. This CDR3 comprises 16 residues. Germline V gene sequence: CDR1 WNHNN, CDR2 SYGVQD (reference sequence). For the CDR3, the DNA is TGCGCCAGCAGTGAGTCAGAGCGGGAGTGGTCCGGGGAGCTGTTTTTT. It codes for CASSESEREWSGELFF.

This clone was seen just once. The V and J genes are TRBV29-1 and TRBJ2-7; D call uncertain. The germline V gene encodes CDR1 SQVTM and CDR2 ANQGSEA. The germline V and J ends were trimmed by 6 bases and 1 base, with 7 bases remaining between them. The CDR3 length is 11 residues. The DNA for the CDR3 is TGCAGCGTGGAGAGGTCCTACGAGCAGTACTTC. Its translation is CSVERSYEQYF.

The J gene is TRBJ2-1, the V gene TRBV28; 8 nucleotides align to TRBD2. Germline V gene data show CDR1 as MDHEN and CDR2 as SYDVKM. The CDR3 runs to 15 residues. Germline trimming cut 3 bases from V and 6 bases from J; bases unmatched to any gene: 7. The CDR3 here is CASSFPGGAGNEQFF. As DNA, the CDR3 is TGTGCCAGCAGTTTTCCGGGAGGGGCTGGCAATGAGCAGTTCTTC.

The V gene is TRBV6-1, the J gene TRBJ2-7; D is perhaps TRBD2 (5 bases). The CDR3 is 11 residues long. Germline lookup yields CDR1 MNHNS and CDR2 SASEGT. V gave up 11 bases and J gave up 3 bases, with 11 bases separating them. CDR3 residues: CASTEGYEQYF. Here the CDR3 DNA reads TGTGCCTCCACAGAGGGCTACGAGCAGTACTTC.